The 22 T cell receptor beta chains below all came from one sample that was sequenced in a study of vaccination and CD4 T cells after COVID-19. With the Oncomine TCR Beta short-read assay, DNA from cultured CD4+ T cells was sequenced. TCRdb re-called the PCR reads with MiXCR, one entry per CDR3 protein. In the table there are around 17,000 distinct CDR3 sequences, around three fifths of which are singletons. Treatment noted: roughly 10-day PBMC culture with coronavirus spike peptide pools or control peptides (ViraFEST assay). The antigens for these receptors are not known. The sample consisted of CD4+ T cells from blood, cultured in vitro. The source of these receptors is a human donor who had recovered from COVID-19.

This chain connects TRBV11-3 to TRBJ1-2, with D unclear. V dropped 1 base and J dropped 12 bases, with 12 bases sitting between them. From germline, CDR1 is SGHNT and CDR2 YENEEA. The CDR3 has 12 residues. The CDR3 nucleotides read TGTGCCAGCAGCTTAGGTGAGGGAGTCCACACCTTC. Residues: CASSLGEGVHTF. The full variable domain, its missing parts supplied by reference TRBV11-3 and TRBJ1-2, is EAGVVQSPRYKIIEKKQPVAFWCNPISGHNTLYWYLQNLGQGPELLIRYENEEAVDDSQLPKDRFSAERLKGVDSTLKIQPAELGDSAVYLCASSLGEGVHTFGSGTRLTVV.

A note on this clonotype: Germline and junction disagree at one end, which may indicate a read error. The rearrangement joins TRBV7-7 to TRBJ2-5, with 10 bases that match TRBD2. The germline V gene has CDR1 SSHAT and CDR2 FNYEAQ (reference sequence). This CDR3 is 15 amino acids long. The CDR3 region is CASSPSGGGVETQYF. The CDR3 bases are TGTGCTAGCAGCCCTAGCGGGGGTGGGGTCGAGACCCAGTACTTC.

The CDR3 sequence is CASSFAGTYSTEAFF. The DNA for the CDR3 is TGCGCCAGCAGCTTCGCGGGTACGTATTCCACTGAAGCTTTCTTT. The V and J genes are TRBV5-1 and TRBJ1-1; the D is unclear. CDR1 and CDR2 from the germline V gene are SGHRS and YFSETQ. The V end was cut by 2 bases, the J end by 4 bases, with 15 bases between. The CDR3 extends over 15 amino acids.

This clonotype was recorded a few times. The rearrangement joins TRBV12-3 or TRBV12-4 to TRBJ2-5; D remains unclear. Trimming removed 1 base from V and 5 bases from J, with 2 bases in between. The CDR3 is 11 amino acids. This chain's CDR3 is CASSLVETQYF. CDR3 nucleotides: TGTGCCAGCAGTTTAGTGGAGACCCAGTACTTC.

Here the CDR3 reads CAIKEAEYGEQYF. DNA for the CDR3: TGTGCCATCAAGGAGGCGGAGTACGGCGAGCAGTACTTC. The gene calls are TRBV10-3 and TRBJ2-7; weak D call: TRBD2 (5 bases). Per germline, CDR1 ENHRY and CDR2 SYGVKD. Trimming removed 7 bases from V and 6 bases from J, with 16 bases in between. CDR3 size: 13 residues.

The V call is TRBV24-1, the J call TRBJ2-7; TRBD1 matches at 11 bases. The V gene's germline CDR1 is KGHDR and CDR2 SFDVKD. This CDR3 has 15 residues. The trim removed 4 bases at V and 5 bases at J, leaving 6 bases unmatched. CDR3 sequence (DNA): TGTGCCACCAGTGACCCGGGGACAGGGGGGAACGAGCAGTACTTC. Translated: CATSDPGTGGNEQYF.

In this sample, this clonotype turned up a few times. The chain has TRBV20-1 and TRBJ2-7; D is uncertain. This CDR3 is built from 15 residues. The germline CDR1 and CDR2 sequences are DFQATT and SNEGSKA (reference sequence). The V end was cut by 0 bases, the J end by 2 bases, with 14 bases between. The CDR3 bases are TGCAGTGCTAGAGATCCCTATGCTCTACCCTACGAGCAGTACTTC. Protein sequence: CSARDPYALPYEQYF.

This rearrangement joins TRBV5-4 to TRBJ2-5, with D perhaps assigned TRBD1 or TRBD2 (6 bases each). Per the germline V gene, CDR1 is SGHNT and CDR2 is YYREEE (reference sequence). This CDR3 is 13 amino acids long. The V gene lost 9 bases and the J gene lost 3 bases, with 15 bases spanning the gap. CDR3 sequence reads: CATRGTPEETQYF. Here the CDR3 DNA reads TGTGCCACCCGCGGGACACCTGAAGAGACCCAGTACTTC. The entire variable domain, with the rest obtained from reference TRBV5-4 and TRBJ2-5, is as follows: ETGVTQSPTHLIKTRGQQVTLRCSSQSGHNTVSWYQQALGQGPQFIFQYYREEENGRGNFPPRFSGLQFPNYSSELNVNALELDDSALYLCATRGTPEETQYFGPGTRLLVL.

V gene TRBV20-1 combines with J gene TRBJ1-2; D perhaps matches TRBD1 (5 bases). With 2 bases removed from V and 8 bases from J, the gap between germline ends came to 12 bases. In germline, CDR1 is DFQATT, CDR2 SNEGSKA (reference sequence). The CDR3 loop spans 12 amino acids. The DNA for the CDR3 is TGCAGTGCTAGAACCGGACATGGGGGCTACACCTTC. It yields the protein CSARTGHGGYTF.

The CDR3 DNA reads as TGTGCCAGCGGGCGGGGGCCCCAAGAGACCCAGTACTTC. Its protein is CASGRGPQETQYF. This chain joins TRBV7-3 and TRBJ2-5, with D possibly TRBD2 on 7 matching bases. The CDR3 sequence is 13 residues long. Per germline, CDR1 SGHTA and CDR2 FQGTGA. The V end was cut by 8 bases, the J end by 1 base, with 11 bases between.

This clonotype was recorded once. The genes are TRBV19 and TRBJ2-7; tentative D call: TRBD2 (5 bases). Looked up from germline, CDR1 is LNHDA and CDR2 is SQIVND (reference sequence). This CDR3 is built from 14 residues. Trimming took 5 bases from V and 4 from J, leaving 15 bases between them. The CDR3 here is CASSFGGSGYEQYF. The DNA for the CDR3 is TGTGCCAGTAGTTTCGGCGGTTCGGGGTACGAGCAGTACTTC.

The CDR3 here is CSARDPRRQGDYTF. In DNA form, the CDR3 reads TGCAGTGCTAGAGACCCTCGGAGGCAGGGAGACTACACCTTC. This chain uses TRBV20-1 with TRBJ1-2; tentatively, D is TRBD1 (5 bases). This CDR3 contains 14 residues. Germline lookup yields CDR1 DFQATT and CDR2 SNEGSKA (reference sequence). V lost 0 bases and J 10 bases, leaving 18 bases between the germline ends.

V gene TRBV11-3 combines with J gene TRBJ2-1, with unresolved D. V lost 1 base and J 1 base, leaving 5 bases between the germline ends. Per germline, CDR1 SGHNT and CDR2 YENEEA. The CDR3 length is 14 residues. The CDR3 is CASSLGDSYNEQFF. CDR3 in DNA: TGTGCCAGCAGCTTAGGCGATTCCTACAATGAGCAGTTCTTC. The full variable domain, completed using reference TRBV11-3 and TRBJ2-1, is EAGVVQSPRYKIIEKKQPVAFWCNPISGHNTLYWYLQNLGQGPELLIRYENEEAVDDSQLPKDRFSAERLKGVDSTLKIQPAELGDSAVYLCASSLGDSYNEQFFGPGTRLTVL.

V and J are TRBV2 and TRBJ1-5; D gene unclear. The CDR3 sequence is 13 residues long. Germline V gene sequence: CDR1 SNHLY, CDR2 FYNNEI. V was pared by 8 bases and J by 0 bases, with 8 bases between. The CDR3 region has the DNA TGTGCCAGCGGGAGCTATAGCAATCAGCCCCAGCATTTT. This codes for CASGSYSNQPQHF.

The chain combines TRBV2 with TRBJ2-3, with TRBD2 matching 9 bases. Trimming cost V 10 bases and J 8 bases; bases outside gene matches: 7. Germline CDR1 reads SNHLY; CDR2 reads FYNNEI. There are 12 residues in the CDR3. This CDR3 is CATENSGGTQYF. The CDR3 DNA sequence: TGTGCCACCGAGAATAGCGGGGGTACGCAGTATTTT.

The rearrangement links TRBV24-1 to TRBJ2-5; D tentatively reads TRBD1 or TRBD2 (5 bases each). The CDR3 extends over 15 amino acids. The V and J ends lost 5 bases and 5 bases respectively, with 17 bases between them. Germline V gene data show CDR1 as KGHDR and CDR2 as SFDVKD. The CDR3 coding sequence is TGTGCCACCAGTGGCAGTTTGGGGCCGGGGGAGACCCAGTACTTC. Translation: CATSGSLGPGETQYF.

This clonotype was seen a handful of times. In DNA, the CDR3 is TGCAGTGCTAGAGATGGCAGTCGAGACACTGAAGCTTTCTTT. It specifies CSARDGSRDTEAFF. The rearrangement links TRBV20-1 to TRBJ1-1; D remains ambiguous. The germline gives CDR1 DFQATT, CDR2 SNEGSKA (reference sequence). The CDR3 runs to 14 residues. V dropped 0 bases and J dropped 3 bases, with 11 bases sitting between them.

The chain has TRBV7-2 and TRBJ2-3; D is possibly TRBD1 or TRBD2 (5 bases each). The V end lost 5 bases, the J end lost 2 bases, and 17 bases lay between the germline ends. CDR3 length: 16 residues. The V gene's germline CDR1 is SGHTA and CDR2 FQGNSA. This chain's CDR3 is CASSPKSGPLTDTQYF. In DNA form, the CDR3 reads TGTGCCAGCAGCCCGAAATCGGGGCCTCTCACAGATACGCAGTATTTT.

The chain joins TRBV10-1 to TRBJ2-7, with 11 bases identical to TRBD2. Germline V lookup: CDR1 WNHNN, CDR2 SYGVQD (reference sequence). The V segment lost 6 bases and the J segment 1 base; nucleotides outside the gene matches: 17. The CDR3 length is 19 residues. The CDR3 protein is CASRAGYLAGGSLSYEQYF. CDR3 coding DNA: TGCGCCAGCAGAGCCGGATATCTAGCGGGAGGCTCCCTTTCCTACGAGCAGTACTTC.

The chain couples TRBV6-2 or TRBV6-3 to TRBJ2-7; either TRBD1 or TRBD2 may supply D (6 bases each). CDR3 length: 17 amino acids. Per germline, CDR1 MNHEY and CDR2 SVGEGT. V lost 10 bases, J lost 3 bases, and 28 bases lay in between. CDR3 amino acids: CATWGEDSGEDIYEQYF. The CDR3 region has the DNA TGTGCCACCTGGGGGGAGGACTCAGGGGAGGATATCTACGAGCAGTACTTC.

The CDR3 DNA reads TGCAGTGCTAGACGCGGGGGCGCATCGGGATGGGAGGACGAGCAGTACTTC. This encodes CSARRGGASGWEDEQYF. V and J are TRBV20-1 and TRBJ2-7, with D perhaps matching TRBD2 (7 bases). The CDR3 has 17 residues. Germline CDR1 and CDR2: DFQATT and SNEGSKA (reference sequence). The germline V and J ends were trimmed by 2 bases and 5 bases, with 25 bases remaining between them.

The chain combines TRBV30 with TRBJ2-5; 9 bases align to TRBD1. The CDR3 is made up of 13 amino acids. V dropped 5 bases and J dropped 4; count of bases not matched to a gene: 5. Germline V lookup: CDR1 GTSNPN, CDR2 SVGIG (reference sequence). In DNA form, the CDR3 reads TGTGCCTGGCAAACAGGGGGCCGAGAGACCCAGTACTTC. Translating gives CAWQTGGRETQYF.